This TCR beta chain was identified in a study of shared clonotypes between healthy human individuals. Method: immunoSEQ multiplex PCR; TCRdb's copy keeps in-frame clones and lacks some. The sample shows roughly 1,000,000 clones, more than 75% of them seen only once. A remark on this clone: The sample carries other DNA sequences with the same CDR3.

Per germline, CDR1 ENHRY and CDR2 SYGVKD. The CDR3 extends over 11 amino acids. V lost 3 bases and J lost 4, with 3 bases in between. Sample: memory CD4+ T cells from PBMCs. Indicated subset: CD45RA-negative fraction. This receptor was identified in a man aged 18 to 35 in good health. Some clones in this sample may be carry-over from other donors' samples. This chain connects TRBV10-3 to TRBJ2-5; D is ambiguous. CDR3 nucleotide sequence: TGTGCCATCAGTGAAGGAGAGACCCAGTACTTC. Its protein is CAISEGETQYF.